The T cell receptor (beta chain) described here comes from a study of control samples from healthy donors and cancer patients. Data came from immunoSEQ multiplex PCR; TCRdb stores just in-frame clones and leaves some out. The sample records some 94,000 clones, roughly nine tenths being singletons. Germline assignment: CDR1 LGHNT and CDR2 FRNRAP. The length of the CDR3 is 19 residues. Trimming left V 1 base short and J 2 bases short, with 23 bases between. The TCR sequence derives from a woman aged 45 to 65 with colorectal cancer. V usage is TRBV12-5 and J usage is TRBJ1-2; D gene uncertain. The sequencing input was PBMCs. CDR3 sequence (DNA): TGTGCTAGTGGTTTGGACTCCCTTTTCGGGAGCGAGAAAAACTATGGCTACACCTTC. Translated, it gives CASGLDSLFGSEKNYGYTF.